This T cell receptor (beta chain) was captured in a study of cytomegalovirus exposure and HLA in healthy donors. General study findings and limits: Cytomegalovirus association was assigned to about 150 TCR beta chains.

The V end was cut by 5 bases, the J end by 5 bases, with 24 bases between. CDR3 length: 17 residues. Germline lookup yields CDR1 LNHDA and CDR2 SQIVND (reference sequence). Remarks on this clone: The antigen remains unidentified.

TCRdb keeps only in-frame clones here, not all; method: immunoSEQ multiplex PCR. Of under 400,000 clones listed, roughly 89% are singletons. V gene TRBV19 combines with J gene TRBJ1-1; the D gene is possibly TRBD1 (6 bases). The clonotype comes from a woman younger than 30 in good health and CMV-seronegative. The sequenced sample consisted of PBMCs. DNA of the CDR3: TGTGCCAGTAGTTCAGGATCGGGGGGCCGCCTGGAGACTGAAGCTTTCTTT. Its protein is CASSSGSGGRLETEAFF. Full variable domain (missing parts from reference TRBV19 and TRBJ1-1): DGGITQSPKYLFRKEGQNVTLSCEQNLNHDAMYWYRQDPGQGLRLIYYSQIVNDFQKGDIAEGYSVSREKKESFPLTVTSAQKNPTAFYLCASSSGSGGRLETEAFFGQGTRLTVV.